This TCR beta chain was recovered during a study of shared clonotypes between healthy human individuals. The CDR3 loop spans 14 amino acids. From germline, CDR1 is MDHEN and CDR2 SYDVKM. V lost 6 bases and J lost 7, with 19 bases in between. An assay was performed, and its level was deep. TCRdb's copy holds only in-frame clones and misses some; the assay was immunoSEQ multiplex PCR. The data contain about 2.2 million clones, roughly 93% of them seen just once; the ten biggest clones take up under 2%. Selected positively for CCR7 and CD45RO-negative, naive CD8 cells excluded terminally differentiated effector memory CD45RA+ cells. All donors qualified as healthy HIV-negative adults and had experienced no recent acute infections or vaccinations.

The specimen sequenced was naive CD8+ T cells from PBMCs. The origin of this receptor is a man aged 18 to 30 in good health. Some clones in this sample may be carry-over from other donors' samples. This chain connects TRBV28 to TRBJ2-7; a possible D gene is TRBD1 (6 bases). In nucleotides, the CDR3 is TGTGCCAGCAGCCGTCGGTTGGGGGCGGAAGAGCAGTACTTC. Its translation: CASSRRLGAEEQYF.